The 32 T cell receptor beta chains below all came from one sample that was sequenced in a study of control samples from healthy donors and cancer patients. Profiled with immunoSEQ multiplex PCR; TCRdb holds only in-frame clones, not every one. There are tens of thousands of clones in the sample; roughly nine tenths occur only once, and roughly a tenth lies in the top ten. The sequenced sample was PBMCs. Every receptor here comes from a woman between 45 and 65 years old with colorectal cancer.

This clone was detected a few times. This chain joins TRBV5-1 and TRBJ2-3; D remains unclear. Germline CDR1 reads SGHRS; CDR2 reads YFSETQ. The CDR3 length is 14 residues. The ends were cut back, 0 bases at V and 2 bases at J, with 7 bases in the middle. The CDR3, as DNA: TGCGCCAGCAGCTTGGGAGGTACCACAGATACGCAGTATTTT. Translation gives CASSLGGTTDTQYF.

The chain is built from TRBV6-2 or TRBV6-3 and TRBJ2-5; 14 nucleotides agree with TRBD2. The length of the CDR3 is 17 residues. CDR1 is MNHEY, CDR2 SVGEGT, per germline. The V gene end was trimmed by 6 bases and the J gene end by 2 bases; junction bases not matched to a gene: 8. CDR3 nucleotide sequence: TGTGCCAGCAGCGGGACTAGCGGGGGTCGGTGGCAAGAGACCCAGTACTTC. Amino acid sequence: CASSGTSGGRWQETQYF.

This sequence joins TRBV24-1 and TRBJ1-2; a possible D gene is TRBD1 (5 bases). CDR1 and CDR2 from the germline V gene are KGHDR and SFDVKD. V dropped 5 bases and J dropped 6 bases, with 15 bases sitting between them. CDR3 length: 14 amino acids. The chain's CDR3 is CATSGGQGGNGYTF. The CDR3 nucleotides are TGTGCCACCAGTGGTGGGCAGGGAGGGAATGGCTACACCTTC.

The chain carries TRBV10-1 and TRBJ1-1; 10 bases map to TRBD1. Germline CDR1 WNHNN, CDR2 SYGVQD (reference sequence). The CDR3 is 16 amino acids. Unmatched junction bases numbered 9, after V lost 6 bases and J lost 2 bases. The CDR3 coding sequence is TGCGCCAGCAGCTATGAACGGGACAGGGGTAACACTGAAGCTTTCTTT. Its translation: CASSYERDRGNTEAFF.

The J gene is TRBJ1-2, the V gene TRBV19, with 8 bases fitting TRBD1. The CDR3 has 14 amino acids. Germline V gives CDR1 LNHDA, CDR2 SQIVND (reference sequence). V dropped 5 bases and J dropped 8; count of bases not matched to a gene: 10. DNA of the CDR3: TGTGCCAGTAGTTCGAGGACAGGGTCGGAAGGCTACACCTTC. It codes for CASSSRTGSEGYTF.

The chain combines TRBV6-5 with TRBJ2-6, with D possibly TRBD2 on 6 matching bases. Germline V gene sequence: CDR1 MNHEY, CDR2 SVGAGI. This CDR3 comprises 14 residues. Trimming removed 6 bases from V and 4 bases from J, with 10 bases in between. CDR3 coding DNA: TGTGCCAGCAGCGTAAGCGGGGGGGCCAACGTCCTGACTTTC. Amino acids: CASSVSGGANVLTF.

The chain couples TRBV6-5 to TRBJ1-1; possibly TRBD1 for D (5 bases). The V end lost 2 bases, the J end lost 6 bases, and 16 bases lay between the germline ends. The germline gives CDR1 MNHEY, CDR2 SVGAGI. The length of the CDR3 is 15 residues. The CDR3 loop reads CASSYMGTTGPEAFF. The DNA for the CDR3 is TGTGCCAGCAGTTACATGGGCACCACAGGACCTGAAGCTTTCTTT.

The chain employs TRBV2 and TRBJ1-6; tentative D call: TRBD1 (6 bases). Germline values: CDR1 SNHLY, CDR2 FYNNEI. V dropped 6 bases and J dropped 10 bases, with 13 bases sitting between them. The length of the CDR3 is 13 residues. CDR3 protein: CASRGAVDSPLHF. CDR3 nucleotide sequence: TGTGCCAGCAGGGGGGCGGTGGACTCACCCCTCCACTTT.

The genes are TRBV20-1 and TRBJ1-5, with no clear D. V lost 3 bases, J lost 3 bases, and 12 bases lay in between. CDR1 is DFQATT and CDR2 is SNEGSKA in the germline V gene (reference sequence). The CDR3 is 14 amino acids. CDR3 sequence reads: CSASKPNPNQPQHF. In nucleotides, the CDR3 is TGCAGTGCTAGTAAACCTAACCCCAATCAGCCCCAGCATTTT.

This clone appeared once. The chain has TRBV7-2 and TRBJ1-2; 8 bases are shared with TRBD1. The ends lost 4 bases at V and 3 bases at J; junction bases unmatched: 7. The germline V gene has CDR1 SGHTA and CDR2 FQGNSA. CDR3 size: 15 residues. In DNA form, the CDR3 reads TGTGCCAGCAGCTCCGTGGCAGGGGGCGACTATGGCTACACCTTC. Encoded protein: CASSSVAGGDYGYTF.

With regard to this clone: One end of the junction varies from germline; a read error may be responsible. V gene TRBV6-2 or TRBV6-3 combines with J gene TRBJ2-3, with TRBD2 matching 9 bases. Germline V gene data show CDR1 as MNHEY and CDR2 as SVGEGT. This CDR3 has 17 amino acids. CDR3 residues: CASSDSFSGGSTDTQYF. DNA of the CDR3: TGTGCCAGCAGTGACTCTTTTAGCGGGGGAAGCACAGATACGCAGTATTTT.

This chain uses TRBV5-8 with TRBJ2-1; the D gene is possibly TRBD2 (6 bases). This CDR3 contains 14 residues. V lost 3 bases, J lost 7 bases, and 14 bases lay in between. Germline V CDR1 and CDR2: SGHTS, YDEGEE. The CDR3 DNA sequence: TGTGCCAGCAGCTCTGGGACTCCAGGGAATGAGCAGTTCTTC. Translated, it gives CASSSGTPGNEQFF.

V usage is TRBV6-1 and J usage is TRBJ2-1; 7 nucleotides agree with TRBD1. Germline V lookup: CDR1 MNHNS, CDR2 SASEGT. The ends lost 2 bases at V and 8 bases at J; junction bases unmatched: 6. This CDR3 is built from 14 residues. The DNA for the CDR3 is TGTGCCAGCAGTGAAAGGGGACAGAGGGATGAGCAGTTCTTC. Translation: CASSERGQRDEQFF.

In this sample, this clone turned up once. This chain joins TRBV6-2 or TRBV6-3 and TRBJ1-5, with TRBD1 matching 9 bases. Trimming at V came to 1 base and at J to 7 bases, leaving 2 bases not matched to a gene. This CDR3 is 14 amino acids long. Germline CDR1 is MNHEY and CDR2 is SVGEGT. The CDR3 spells CASSYLTGGQPQHF. The CDR3 nucleotides are TGTGCCAGCAGTTACTTGACAGGGGGACAGCCCCAGCATTTT.

The rearrangement uses TRBV19 and TRBJ2-2; D remains unclear. Germline CDR1 reads LNHDA; CDR2 reads SQIVND (reference sequence). The CDR3 spans 13 residues. V was shortened by 3 bases and J by 4 bases, with 6 bases between the two germline ends. As DNA, the CDR3 is TGTGCCAGTAGTATTAGTGGCACCGGGGAGCTGTTTTTT. Its protein product is CASSISGTGELFF.

This clone occurred once. This sequence joins TRBV19 and TRBJ2-6; D possibly corresponds to TRBD1 (6 bases). CDR1 is LNHDA, CDR2 SQIVND, per germline (reference sequence). The CDR3 has 17 residues. V dropped 4 bases and J dropped 0 bases, with 13 bases sitting between them. The CDR3 loop is CASSKTGLSSGANVLTF. The CDR3 DNA follows: TGTGCCAGTAGTAAGACAGGCTTGAGCTCTGGGGCCAACGTCCTGACTTTC. The full variable domain, rest sourced from reference TRBV19 and TRBJ2-6, is DGGITQSPKYLFRKEGQNVTLSCEQNLNHDAMYWYRQDPGQGLRLIYYSQIVNDFQKGDIAEGYSVSREKKESFPLTVTSAQKNPTAFYLCASSKTGLSSGANVLTFGAGSRLTVL.

The chain uses TRBV7-2 and TRBJ1-2; D not resolved. The CDR3 has 15 amino acids. V was shortened by 5 bases and J by 2 bases, with 15 bases between the two germline ends. In germline, CDR1 is SGHTA, CDR2 FQGNSA. The CDR3 here is CASSKTKGVNYGYTF. CDR3 sequence (DNA): TGTGCCAGCAGCAAGACCAAGGGAGTGAACTATGGCTACACCTTC. Full variable domain (remainder filled in from reference TRBV7-2 and TRBJ1-2): GAGVSQSPSNKVTEKGKDVELRCDPISGHTALYWYRQSLGQGLEFLIYFQGNSAPDKSGLPSDRFSAERTGGSVSTLTIQRTQQEDSAVYLCASSKTKGVNYGYTFGSGTRLTVV.

The rearrangement links TRBV7-2 to TRBJ2-1, with D perhaps given as TRBD1 or TRBD2 (5 bases each). Germline CDR1 SGHTA, CDR2 FQGNSA. Trimming stripped 6 bases from V and 7 bases from J, with 19 bases between. This CDR3 contains 15 residues. The CDR3 sequence: CASSFRRGPANEQFF. Here the CDR3 DNA reads TGTGCCAGCAGTTTCCGCCGGGGACCGGCGAATGAGCAGTTCTTC.

This chain uses TRBV12-3 or TRBV12-4 with TRBJ2-3; D is unresolved. This CDR3 is built from 12 residues. V was clipped by 3 bases and J by 6 bases, with 7 bases between them. DNA for the CDR3: TGTGCCAGCAGTTTCCAGGCGGATACGCAGTATTTT. Its protein product is CASSFQADTQYF.

The chain uses TRBV3-1 (or the pseudogene TRBV3-2) and TRBJ1-2; D not resolved. The germline V gene encodes CDR1 LGHDT and CDR2 YNNKEL (reference sequence). The CDR3 runs to 11 residues. Trimming pared 11 bases from V and 1 base from J, leaving 8 bases between. CDR3 sequence: CAAEGNYGYTF. In nucleotides, the CDR3 is TGTGCCGCCGAAGGTAACTATGGCTACACCTTC.

Comments on this clone: A junction end diverges from the germline sequence, so it may reflect a read error. The V and J genes are TRBV28 and TRBJ1-1; D remains unclear. Germline lookup yields CDR1 MDHEN and CDR2 SYDVKM. CDR3 size: 11 residues. The DNA for the CDR3 is TGTGCCGGCAGTTTATTTCTGATGGCTTTCTTT. Translating it yields CAGSLFLMAFF.

The chain carries TRBV28 and TRBJ1-3; D unclear. This CDR3 spans 13 amino acids. Trimming pared 6 bases from V and 0 bases from J, leaving 6 bases between. Germline lookup yields CDR1 MDHEN and CDR2 SYDVKM. The CDR3, as DNA: TGTGCCAGCAGGAGTGGCTCTGGAAACACCATATATTTT. As protein: CASRSGSGNTIYF.

V and J are TRBV15 and TRBJ2-2; 8 bases are a match to TRBD1. This CDR3 has 15 amino acids. Germline loops: CDR1 LNHNV, CDR2 YYDKDF (reference sequence). V was clipped by 1 base and J by 6 bases; unmatched bases: 4. CDR3 sequence (DNA): TGTGCCACCAGCAGAGCGACAGGGGTTCCCGGGGAGCTGTTTTTT. Protein product: CATSRATGVPGELFF.

The chain is built from TRBV7-8 and TRBJ1-5; 9 positions agree with TRBD1. The CDR3 spans 14 residues. J was trimmed by 4 bases and V by 5 bases; bases with no gene match: 3. The germline CDR1 and CDR2 sequences are SGHVS and FQNEAQ. The CDR3 bases are TGTGCCAGCAGCCCCGGGACAGGGAATCAGCCCCAGCATTTT. Its protein is CASSPGTGNQPQHF.

The chain joins TRBV10-2 to TRBJ1-6; 7 bases agree with TRBD1. The germline CDR1 and CDR2 sequences are WSHSY and SAAADI. CDR3 length: 15 amino acids. The junction had 8 bases not matched to a gene; V was cut back by 8 bases and J by 4 bases. CDR3 sequence: CASCPGDSYNSPLHF. For the CDR3, the DNA is TGCGCCAGCTGTCCAGGGGACAGTTATAATTCACCCCTCCACTTT.

The rearrangement links TRBV9 to TRBJ1-2; the D is unclear. Per germline, CDR1 SGDLS and CDR2 YYNGEE. Trimming removed 4 bases from V and 4 bases from J, with 14 bases in between. The CDR3 totals 14 residues. The CDR3 spells CASSLLGTSYGYTF. CDR3 coding DNA: TGTGCCAGCAGCCTATTGGGAACTTCCTATGGCTACACCTTC. Full variable domain (missing parts from reference TRBV9 and TRBJ1-2): DSGVTQTPKHLITATGQRVTLRCSPRSGDLSVYWYQQSLDQGLQFLIQYYNGEERAKGNILERFSAQQFPDLHSELNLSSLELGDSALYFCASSLLGTSYGYTFGSGTRLTVV.

The gene calls are TRBV5-4 and TRBJ2-1; 13 positions agree with TRBD2. The CDR3 has 16 residues. The J segment lost 2 bases and the V segment lost 4 bases, leaving 3 bases of the junction unmatched. Germline CDR1 is SGHNT and CDR2 is YYREEE (reference sequence). The chain's CDR3 is CASSPGTSGAYNEQFF. The CDR3 nucleotides are TGTGCCAGCAGCCCCGGGACTAGCGGGGCCTACAATGAGCAGTTCTTC.

V is TRBV14 and J is TRBJ2-5; D is undetermined. The CDR3 is 16 residues long. V lost 5 bases and J lost 5, with 21 bases in between. Germline V gene data show CDR1 as SGHDN and CDR2 as FVKESK. The CDR3 coding sequence is TGTGCCAGCAGCTTACGGCCCAGACCCGATGGGGAGACCCAGTACTTC. The encoded protein is CASSLRPRPDGETQYF.

The chain joins TRBV19 to TRBJ1-1, with D perhaps matching TRBD1 (6 bases). In germline, CDR1 is LNHDA, CDR2 SQIVND (reference sequence). CDR3 size: 11 residues. V gave up 11 bases and J gave up 9 bases, with 16 bases separating them. CDR3 sequence reads: CASPRGNKAFF. DNA for the CDR3: TGTGCCTCCCCGAGGGGGAATAAAGCTTTCTTT.

CDR3 coding DNA: TGTGCCAGCAGCTTAGCCAGGGAGGACACCATATATTTT. Encoded protein: CASSLAREDTIYF. The chain is built from TRBV7-2 and TRBJ1-3; weak D call: TRBD1 (5 bases). The CDR3 length is 13 residues. The V and J ends lost 0 bases and 8 bases respectively, with 8 bases between them. Germline assignment: CDR1 SGHTA and CDR2 FQGNSA.

This clone appeared once. This chain uses TRBV13 with TRBJ1-3; D remains ambiguous. Germline CDR1 is PRHDT and CDR2 is FYEKMQ (reference sequence). This CDR3 contains 12 residues. V lost 4 bases and J 10 bases, leaving 11 bases between the germline ends. For the CDR3, the DNA is TGTGCCAGCAGCTCCGCGGTTGGGACCATATATTTT. Its translation: CASSSAVGTIYF.

The rearrangement uses TRBV5-1 and TRBJ2-3; D gene uncertain. Germline assignment: CDR1 SGHRS and CDR2 YFSETQ. The CDR3 length is 12 residues. Trimming pared 4 bases from V and 3 bases from J, leaving 6 bases between. Here the CDR3 DNA reads TGCGCCAGCAGCCCTGGGACAGATACGCAGTATTTT. Its translation is CASSPGTDTQYF.